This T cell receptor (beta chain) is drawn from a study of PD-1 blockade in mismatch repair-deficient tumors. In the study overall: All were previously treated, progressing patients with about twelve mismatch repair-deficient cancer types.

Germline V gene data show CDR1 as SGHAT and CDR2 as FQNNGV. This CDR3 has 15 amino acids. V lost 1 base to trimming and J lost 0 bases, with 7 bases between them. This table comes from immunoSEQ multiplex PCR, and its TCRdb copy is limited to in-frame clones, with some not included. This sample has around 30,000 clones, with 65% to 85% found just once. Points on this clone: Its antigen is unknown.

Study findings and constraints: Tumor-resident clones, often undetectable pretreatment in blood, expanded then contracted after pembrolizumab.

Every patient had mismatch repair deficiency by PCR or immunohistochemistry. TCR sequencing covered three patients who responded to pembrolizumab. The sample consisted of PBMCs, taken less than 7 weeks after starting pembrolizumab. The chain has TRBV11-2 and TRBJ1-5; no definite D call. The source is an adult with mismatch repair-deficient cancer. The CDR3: CASSLAIDSNQPQHF. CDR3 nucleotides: TGTGCCAGCAGCTTAGCGATAGATAGCAATCAGCCCCAGCATTTT.